The 4 T cell receptor beta chains listed next were all sequenced from one sample in a study of Graves' ophthalmopathy and Graves' hyperthyroidism. As the template, RNA transcripts were used to amplify TCR beta CDR3 regions. Investigators did first-round RT-PCR with HTBI primers, then second-round multiplex PCR. MiXCR was run by TCRdb on the multiplex PCR reads, yielding one entry per CDR3 protein. The sample comprises about 1.1 million distinct CDR3 sequences, about two fifths of which are singletons, and 11% rests with the top ten. The material sequenced was peripheral blood or thyroid tissue (not recorded which). The receptors derive from an adult man with Graves' hyperthyroidism.

V is TRBV24-1 and J is TRBJ2-7, with D possibly called TRBD1 or TRBD2 (5 bases each). The CDR3 covers 15 residues. The germline gives CDR1 KGHDR, CDR2 SFDVKD. The germline V and J ends were trimmed by 2 bases and 6 bases, with 16 bases remaining between them. Here the CDR3 DNA reads TGTGCCACCAGTGATTCGGGGATGGGACCGGGCGAGCAGTACTTC. It codes for CATSDSGMGPGEQYF.

This chain links TRBV19 with TRBJ1-2, with D maybe TRBD1 (6 bases). The CDR3 has 17 amino acids. Trimming stripped 6 bases from V and 2 bases from J, with 22 bases between. CDR1 and CDR2 (germline): LNHDA, SQIVND (reference sequence). CDR3 in amino acids: CASSLRTRGGGNYGYTF. CDR3 DNA sequence: TGTGCCAGTAGCCTTAGGACCCGAGGGGGGGGGAACTATGGCTACACCTTC.

The rearrangement joins TRBV6-6 to TRBJ1-4; D unresolved. CDR3 length: 16 amino acids. The germline V gene encodes CDR1 MNHNY and CDR2 SVGAGI (reference sequence). Trimming took 5 bases from V and 8 from J, leaving 21 bases between them. The CDR3 nucleotides are TGTGCCAGCAGTGAAGCTGACGGGGTTTTTCCCGAAAAACTGTTTTTT. It codes for CASSEADGVFPEKLFF.

This clonotype was seen at least ten times. A junction boundary mismatches the germline segment, possibly from a read error. This chain uses TRBV29-1 with TRBJ1-2; tentative D call: TRBD1 (5 bases). CDR1 is SQVTM and CDR2 is ANQGSEA in the germline V gene. This CDR3 is built from 11 residues. CDR3 loop: CSVENAGWMSF. CDR3 bases: TGCAGCGTTGAAAATGCAGGGTGGATGAGCTTC.